A selection of T cell receptor beta chains follows, all from one sample in a study of PD-1 blockade in classical Hodgkin lymphoma. Only in-frame clones appear in the TCRdb table, and some are missing; sequencing was by immunoSEQ multiplex PCR. Found here are 5,500 to 8,500 clones, around four fifths of them singletons; the top ten hold 30% to 40%. The source was peripheral blood mononuclear cells (PBMCs), collected at baseline. The origin of the receptors is a human donor with classical Hodgkin lymphoma. CDR3s include the opening cysteine and the closing phenylalanine or tryptophan. A D gene is named only where the DNA matches it firmly.

TRBD1 | TRBJ2-7 | TRBV7-2 | TGTGCCAGCAGCAGAGGACAGGGTACGTCCTACGAGCAGTACTTC | CASSRGQGTSYEQYF
TRBD1 | TRBJ1-3 | TRBV7-9 | TGTGCCAGCAGTGGACAGGGGACGGACACCATATATTTT | CASSGQGTDTIYF
- | TRBJ1-1 | TRBV12-5 | TGTGCTAGCCCCCCGGACAGACTCGTGAACACTGAAGCTTTCTTT | CASPPDRLVNTEAFF
- | TRBJ2-7 | TRBV19 | TGTGCCAGTAGTATAGTGGGGGACGGCTCCTACGAGCAGTACTTC | CASSIVGDGSYEQYF
- | TRBJ2-5 | TRBV7-3 | TGTGCCAGCAGCCAGTCGTCTCAAGAGACCCAGTACTTC | CASSQSSQETQYF
- | TRBJ1-2 | TRBV28 | TGTGCCAGCAGTTACTCTTTTATGTATGGCTACACCTTC | CASSYSFMYGYTF
- | TRBJ2-5 | TRBV6-7 | TGTGCCAGCAGTCTCGGGGCCCCCCGTGAGACCCAGTACTTC | CASSLGAPRETQYF
- | TRBJ2-5 | TRBV5-1 | TGCGCCAGCAGCTTGGCCCTAGGGGAGCAAGAGACCCAGTACTTC | CASSLALGEQETQYF
- | TRBJ1-5 | TRBV6-5 | TGTGCCAGCAGTTACTCTCCTAAGCCCCAGCATTTT | CASSYSPKPQHF
- | TRBJ2-7 | TRBV30 | TGTGCCTGGGGTGCAGGCCACGGATTCTACGAGCAGTACTTC | CAWGAGHGFYEQYF